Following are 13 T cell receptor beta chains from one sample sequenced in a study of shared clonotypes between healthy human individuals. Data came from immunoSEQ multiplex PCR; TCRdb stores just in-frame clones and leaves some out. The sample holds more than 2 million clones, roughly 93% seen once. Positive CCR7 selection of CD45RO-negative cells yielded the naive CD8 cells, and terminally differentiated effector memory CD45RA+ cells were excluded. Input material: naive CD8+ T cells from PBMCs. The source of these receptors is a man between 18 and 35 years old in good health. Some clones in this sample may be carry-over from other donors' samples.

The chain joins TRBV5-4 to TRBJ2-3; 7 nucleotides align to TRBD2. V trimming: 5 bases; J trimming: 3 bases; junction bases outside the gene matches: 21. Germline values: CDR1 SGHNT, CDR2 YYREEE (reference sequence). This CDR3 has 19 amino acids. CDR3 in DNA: TGTGCCAGCAGGGACGGGCCTTTACTGGGGGGAGGGCCGACAGATACGCAGTATTTT. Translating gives CASRDGPLLGGGPTDTQYF.

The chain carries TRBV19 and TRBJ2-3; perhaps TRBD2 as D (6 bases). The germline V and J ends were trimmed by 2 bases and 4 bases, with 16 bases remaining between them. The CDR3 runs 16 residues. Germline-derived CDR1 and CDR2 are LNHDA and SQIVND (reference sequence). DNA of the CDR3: TGTGCCAGTAGTATACGGGGGACTCCAGAGCCAGATACGCAGTATTTT. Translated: CASSIRGTPEPDTQYF. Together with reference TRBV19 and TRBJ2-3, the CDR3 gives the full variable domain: DGGITQSPKYLFRKEGQNVTLSCEQNLNHDAMYWYRQDPGQGLRLIYYSQIVNDFQKGDIAEGYSVSREKKESFPLTVTSAQKNPTAFYLCASSIRGTPEPDTQYFGPGTRLTVL.

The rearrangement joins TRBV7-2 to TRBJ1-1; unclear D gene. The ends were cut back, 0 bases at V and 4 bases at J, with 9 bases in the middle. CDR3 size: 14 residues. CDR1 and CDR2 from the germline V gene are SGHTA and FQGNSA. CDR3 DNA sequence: TGTGCCAGCAGCTTAGCAAGGGAGGTCACTGAAGCTTTCTTT. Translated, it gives CASSLAREVTEAFF.

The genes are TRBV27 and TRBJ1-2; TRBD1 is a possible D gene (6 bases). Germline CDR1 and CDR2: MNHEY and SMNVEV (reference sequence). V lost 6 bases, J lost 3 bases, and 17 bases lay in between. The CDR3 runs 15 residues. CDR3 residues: CASSKGTSGYYGYTF. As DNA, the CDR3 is TGTGCCAGCAGCAAGGGGACATCTGGGTACTATGGCTACACCTTC.

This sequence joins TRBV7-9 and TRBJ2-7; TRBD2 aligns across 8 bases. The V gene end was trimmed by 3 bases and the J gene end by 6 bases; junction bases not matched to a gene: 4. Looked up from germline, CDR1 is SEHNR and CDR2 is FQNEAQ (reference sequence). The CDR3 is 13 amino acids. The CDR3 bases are TGTGCCAGCAGCTTGGTAGCGGGACGCGAGCAGTACTTC. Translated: CASSLVAGREQYF.

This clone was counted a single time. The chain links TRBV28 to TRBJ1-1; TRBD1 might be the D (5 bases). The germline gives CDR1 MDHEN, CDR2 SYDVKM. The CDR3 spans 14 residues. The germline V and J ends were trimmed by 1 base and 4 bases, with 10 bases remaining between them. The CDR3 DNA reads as TGTGCCAGCAGTTTATTGGGGGGAGGCACTGAAGCTTTCTTT. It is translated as CASSLLGGGTEAFF.

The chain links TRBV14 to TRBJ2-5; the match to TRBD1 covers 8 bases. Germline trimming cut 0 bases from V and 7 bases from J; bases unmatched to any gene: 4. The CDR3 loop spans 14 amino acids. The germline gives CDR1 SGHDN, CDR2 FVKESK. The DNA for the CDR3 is TGTGCCAGCAGCCAAGATCGACAGGGGTGGACCCAGTACTTC. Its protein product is CASSQDRQGWTQYF.

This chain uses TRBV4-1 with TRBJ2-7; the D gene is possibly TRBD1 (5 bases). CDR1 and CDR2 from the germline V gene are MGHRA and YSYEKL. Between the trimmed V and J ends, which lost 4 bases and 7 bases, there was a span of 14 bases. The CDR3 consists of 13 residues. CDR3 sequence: CASSPEQGREQYF. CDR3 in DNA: TGCGCCAGCAGCCCCGAGCAGGGCCGGGAGCAGTACTTC.

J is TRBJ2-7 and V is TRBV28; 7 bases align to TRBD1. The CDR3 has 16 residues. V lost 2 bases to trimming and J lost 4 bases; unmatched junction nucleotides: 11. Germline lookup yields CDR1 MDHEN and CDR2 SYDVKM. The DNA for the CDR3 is TGTGCCAGCAGTTTACCCCAGGGGGTTGCTAGGTACGAGCAGTACTTC. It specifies CASSLPQGVARYEQYF.

The CDR3, as DNA: TGTGCCAGCAGTCCGACAGGGGCTCAGGGGCCCCAGCATTTT. Its translation is CASSPTGAQGPQHF. The chain is built from TRBV27 and TRBJ1-5; the match to TRBD1 covers 8 bases. Germline V gene data show CDR1 as MNHEY and CDR2 as SMNVEV (reference sequence). V shed 5 bases, J shed 9 bases, and the junction held 9 bases outside the gene matches. The CDR3 covers 14 residues.

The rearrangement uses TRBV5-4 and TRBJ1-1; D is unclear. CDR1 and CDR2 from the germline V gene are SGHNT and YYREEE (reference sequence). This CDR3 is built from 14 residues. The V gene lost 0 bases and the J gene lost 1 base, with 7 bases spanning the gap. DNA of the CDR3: TGTGCCAGCAGCTTGGGCCATTCGAACACTGAAGCTTTCTTT. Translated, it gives CASSLGHSNTEAFF.

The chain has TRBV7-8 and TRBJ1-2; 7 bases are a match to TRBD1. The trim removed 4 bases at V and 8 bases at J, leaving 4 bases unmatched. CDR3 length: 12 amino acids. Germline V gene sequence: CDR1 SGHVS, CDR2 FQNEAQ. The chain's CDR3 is CASSYDRVGYTF. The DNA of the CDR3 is TGTGCCAGCAGCTACGACAGGGTGGGCTACACCTTC.

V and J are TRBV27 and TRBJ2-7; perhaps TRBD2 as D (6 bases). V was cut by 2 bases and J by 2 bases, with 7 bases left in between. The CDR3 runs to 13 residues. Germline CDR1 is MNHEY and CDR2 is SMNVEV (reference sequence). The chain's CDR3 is CASSLTSPYEQYF. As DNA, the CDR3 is TGTGCCAGCAGTTTAACTAGCCCCTACGAGCAGTACTTC.